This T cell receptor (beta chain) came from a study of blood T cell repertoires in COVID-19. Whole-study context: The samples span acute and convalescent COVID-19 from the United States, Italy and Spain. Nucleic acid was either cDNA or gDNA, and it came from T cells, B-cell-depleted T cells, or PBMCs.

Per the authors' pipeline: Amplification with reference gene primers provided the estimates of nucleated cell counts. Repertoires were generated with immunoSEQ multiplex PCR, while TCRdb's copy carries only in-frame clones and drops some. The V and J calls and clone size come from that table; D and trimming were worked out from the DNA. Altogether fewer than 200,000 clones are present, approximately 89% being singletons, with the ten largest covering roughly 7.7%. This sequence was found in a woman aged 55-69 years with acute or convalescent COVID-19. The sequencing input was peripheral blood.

CDR3 sequence (DNA): TGTGCCAGCAGCCTGGCAGTCGGCCGGGCGGGGGCTGAAGCTTTCTTT. This gives the protein CASSLAVGRAGAEAFF. The V gene is TRBV5-4, the J gene TRBJ1-1, with D possibly TRBD1 on 5 matching bases. Germline CDR1 reads SGHNT; CDR2 reads YYREEE (reference sequence). Trimming took 4 bases from V and 6 from J, leaving 22 bases between them. The length of the CDR3 is 16 residues.